A selection of T cell receptor beta chains follows, all from one sample in a study of blood T cell repertoires in COVID-19. The method was immunoSEQ multiplex PCR; TCRdb's version includes in-frame clones alone and lacks a portion of them. The sample lists around 300,000 clones, approximately 86% occurring once. The sequencing sample was made of PBMCs or T cells enriched from blood (not recorded which). These receptor sequences come from a young woman who had recovered from COVID-19. CDR3s include the opening cysteine and the closing phenylalanine or tryptophan. Clone sizes are given selectively: once, few, many, or a class where the clone is expanded.

V gene	clone size	J gene	CDR3 protein
TRBV11-2	NA	TRBJ1-2	CASSLGQATPYGYTF
TRBV2	NA	TRBJ2-7	CASSDSGYMVREQYF
TRBV13	NA	TRBJ2-7	CASSLTSADSYEQYF
TRBV3-1/TRBV3-2	NA	TRBJ2-3	CASSQPISSTDTQYF
TRBV6-5	once	TRBJ1-1	CASTRAGTEAFF
TRBV19	NA	TRBJ2-1	CASNIPRGGNNEQFF
TRBV20-1	NA	TRBJ1-2	CSASTPGQGLHYGYTF
TRBV3-1/TRBV3-2	NA	TRBJ2-3	CASSQDAVAGVHTQYF
TRBV30	NA	TRBJ1-2	CAWSVPGGGYTF
TRBV5-1	NA	TRBJ2-6	CASSFGQGGIGANVLTF
TRBV19	NA	TRBJ1-1	CASSMSARGREAFF
TRBV6-5	NA	TRBJ2-5	CASRGLVQETQYF
TRBV7-8	few	TRBJ1-2	CASSLPLLRGANYGYTF
TRBV11-3	NA	TRBJ2-3	CASSLVAGGPTQYF
TRBV6-1	NA	TRBJ1-5	CASSEWGQIRQPQHF
TRBV6-6	NA	TRBJ1-6	CASSTPWDRGNSPLHF
TRBV15	NA	TRBJ2-3	CATSRDLRENTQYF
TRBV19	NA	TRBJ2-6	CASSAFGVSGANVLTF
TRBV5-1	NA	TRBJ2-1	CASSEYRGVYNEQFF
TRBV19	NA	TRBJ1-6	CASSSYSYNSPLHF
TRBV19	NA	TRBJ2-4	CASGRLGTSGRDIQYF
TRBV28	NA	TRBJ2-7	CASRPPSASSYEQYF
TRBV6-5	NA	TRBJ2-2	CASSYVPGGPSGELFF
TRBV5-1	NA	TRBJ1-2	CASSLSSGSYGYTF
TRBV28	NA	TRBJ2-1	CASTLGGGSSYNEQFF
TRBV14	NA	TRBJ1-2	CASSQGHRVSGYTF
TRBV4-1	NA	TRBJ1-3	CASSQDGVQGNGNTIYF
TRBV19	NA	TRBJ2-7	CASSTRTSGSYEQYF
TRBV11-2	NA	TRBJ2-7	CASSLAGWGHEQYF